The 30 T cell receptor beta chains reported below all come from one sample, sequenced in a study of cytomegalovirus exposure and HLA in healthy donors. PCR used 60 Vbeta primers and 13 Jbeta primers. Clones were sequenced by immunoSEQ multiplex PCR, and TCRdb holds only the in-frame ones, with some missing. Here the sample spans over 100,000 clones, roughly four fifths being singletons. Sequencing was performed on PBMCs. Receptor source: a woman under 40 in good health and CMV-seropositive.

V usage is TRBV2 and J usage is TRBJ1-2; D is unresolved. V was pared by 0 bases and J by 0 bases, with 8 bases between. Germline CDR1 and CDR2: SNHLY and FYNNEI. There are 15 residues in the CDR3. CDR3 protein: CASSEARGANYGYTF. DNA of the CDR3: TGTGCCAGCAGTGAAGCTCGGGGAGCTAACTATGGCTACACCTTC. The full variable domain, with the rest looked up from reference TRBV2 and TRBJ1-2, is EPEVTQTPSHQVTQMGQEVILRCVPISNHLYFYWYRQILGQKVEFLVSFYNNEISEKSEIFDDQFSVERPDGSNFTLKIRSTKLEDSAMYFCASSEARGANYGYTFGSGTRLTVV.

A few counts support this clone. The genes are TRBV27 and TRBJ1-4, with D uncertain. V was clipped by 6 bases and J by 3 bases, with 14 bases between them. This CDR3 is 15 amino acids long. In germline, CDR1 is MNHEY, CDR2 SMNVEV (reference sequence). CDR3 sequence: CASSRNGKANEKLFF. The CDR3 DNA is TGTGCCAGCAGCAGAAACGGGAAGGCTAATGAAAAACTGTTTTTT.

CDR3 bases: TGTGCCAGCAGCTTTGGCACAGGGTCACAGGATACGCAGTATTTT. Translating gives CASSFGTGSQDTQYF. The V call is TRBV7-3, the J call TRBJ2-3, with D tentatively TRBD1 (6 bases). Per germline, CDR1 SGHTA and CDR2 FQGTGA. Trimming took 3 bases from V and 6 from J, leaving 16 bases between them. The CDR3 consists of 15 residues.

With respect to this clone: In the same sample, other DNA sequences code for this CDR3. This chain connects TRBV28 to TRBJ1-4; 9 bases are shared with TRBD1. The CDR3 has 14 amino acids. J lost 8 bases, V lost 5 bases, and 6 bases had no gene match. Germline V gives CDR1 MDHEN, CDR2 SYDVKM. This CDR3 is CASSRQGVREKLFF. The CDR3 region has the DNA TGTGCCAGCAGTAGACAGGGGGTTAGGGAAAAACTGTTTTTT.

This clone occurred once. The same CDR3 also results from other DNA sequences found in this sample. The V call is TRBV7-9, the J call TRBJ2-5; 10 nucleotides line up with TRBD2. V shed 5 bases and J 2 bases; nucleotides not matched to a gene: 2. Looked up from germline, CDR1 is SEHNR and CDR2 is FQNEAQ (reference sequence). The CDR3 spans 14 residues. CDR3 in amino acids: CASSRSGGQETQYF. In DNA form, the CDR3 reads TGTGCCAGCAGCCGTAGCGGGGGGCAAGAGACCCAGTACTTC. The full variable domain, in which reference TRBV7-9 and TRBJ2-5 provide the parts outside the CDR3, is DTGVSQNPRHKITKRGQNVTFRCDPISEHNRLYWYRQTLGQGPEFLTYFQNEAQLEKSRLLSDRFSAERPKGSFSTLEIQRTEQGDSAMYLCASSRSGGQETQYFGPGTRLLVL.

The chain uses TRBV5-1 and TRBJ1-5; 7 bases are shared with TRBD1. The CDR3 loop spans 15 amino acids. The germline CDR1 and CDR2 sequences are SGHRS and YFSETQ. The V gene end was trimmed by 4 bases and the J gene end by 4 bases; junction bases not matched to a gene: 8. CDR3 region: CASSREGASNQPQHF. In nucleotides, the CDR3 is TGCGCCAGCAGCCGAGAGGGGGCCTCAAATCAGCCCCAGCATTTT. Full variable domain (rest looked up from reference TRBV5-1 and TRBJ1-5): KAGVTQTPRYLIKTRGQQVTLSCSPISGHRSVSWYQQTPGQGLQFLFEYFSETQRNKGNFPGRFSGRQFSNSRSEMNVSTLELGDSALYLCASSREGASNQPQHFGDGTRLSIL.

The chain is built from TRBV30 and TRBJ1-6; TRBD1 aligns across 8 bases. This CDR3 has 14 amino acids. V was clipped by 5 bases and J by 2 bases; unmatched bases: 2. From germline, CDR1 is GTSNPN and CDR2 SVGIG (reference sequence). CDR3 sequence (DNA): TGTGCCTGGTCAGGGGGCGCCTATAATTCACCCCTCCACTTT. Amino acids: CAWSGGAYNSPLHF.

The rearrangement joins TRBV6-1 to TRBJ2-7; D is possibly TRBD1 (6 bases). The V and J ends lost 5 bases and 6 bases respectively, with 11 bases between them. CDR1 MNHNS and CDR2 SASEGT come from the germline V gene. This CDR3 region has 12 residues. CDR3 sequence reads: CASSNQGREQYF. In nucleotides, the CDR3 is TGTGCCAGCAGTAACCAGGGGCGCGAGCAGTACTTC.

The chain is built from TRBV6-1 and TRBJ1-5, with TRBD1 as a possible D gene (6 bases). Trimming left V 3 bases short and J 2 bases short, with 11 bases between. The CDR3 covers 15 residues. Germline V gene sequence: CDR1 MNHNS, CDR2 SASEGT. The CDR3 spells CASSESRGGNQPQHF. The CDR3 coding sequence is TGTGCCAGCAGTGAGAGCAGGGGAGGCAATCAGCCCCAGCATTTT.

J is TRBJ1-2 and V is TRBV6-5, with D unresolved. CDR3 size: 11 residues. Germline V gene sequence: CDR1 MNHEY, CDR2 SVGAGI. The V end was cut by 8 bases, the J end by 4 bases, with 8 bases between. CDR3 DNA: TGTGCCAGCTCCCGCGGCTATGGCTACACCTTC. Protein product: CASSRGYGYTF.

This chain joins TRBV5-1 and TRBJ2-3; 10 bases line up with TRBD2. CDR1 SGHRS and CDR2 YFSETQ come from the germline V gene. J was trimmed by 1 base and V by 2 bases; bases with no gene match: 4. The CDR3 has 16 residues. The CDR3: CASSLYSGGRTDTQYF. In DNA form, the CDR3 reads TGCGCCAGCAGCTTATATAGCGGGGGGCGCACAGATACGCAGTATTTT.

The J gene is TRBJ1-5, the V gene TRBV6-9; 7 nucleotides line up with TRBD1. This CDR3 comprises 13 residues. Trimming removed 11 bases from V and 4 bases from J; junction bases left unmatched: 8. Germline-derived CDR1 and CDR2 are MNHGY and SVAAGI. As DNA, the CDR3 is TGTGCCGGGCGGGGACAGCAGAATCAGCCCCAGCATTTT. It translates to CAGRGQQNQPQHF.

The rearrangement uses TRBV5-4 and TRBJ2-5; TRBD2 matches at 7 bases. The CDR3 totals 13 residues. CDR1 and CDR2 (germline): SGHNT, YYREEE (reference sequence). The V segment lost 4 bases and the J segment 11 bases; nucleotides outside the gene matches: 11. Here the CDR3 reads CASSAGVGGEQYF. CDR3 bases: TGTGCCAGCAGCGCGGGAGTCGGCGGTGAGCAGTACTTC.

The CDR3 DNA is TGTGCCAGCATTAAGGACAGGGAACCTGAAGCTTTCTTT. Protein product: CASIKDREPEAFF. The chain combines TRBV6-1 with TRBJ1-1; 8 positions agree with TRBD1. Germline trimming cut 7 bases from V and 6 bases from J; bases unmatched to any gene: 7. Germline CDR1 is MNHNS and CDR2 is SASEGT. There are 13 residues in the CDR3.

This clone occurred once. J is TRBJ1-2 and V is TRBV7-2; the D is unclear. Trimming stripped 3 bases from V and 6 bases from J, with 11 bases between. Looked up from germline, CDR1 is SGHTA and CDR2 is FQGNSA. This CDR3 has 13 residues. CDR3 protein: CASSFAGRDGYTF. CDR3 nucleotide sequence: TGTGCCAGCAGCTTCGCGGGTCGGGATGGCTACACCTTC.

The V call is TRBV29-1, the J call TRBJ2-1; TRBD2 agrees at 10 bases. The length of the CDR3 is 13 residues. Germline V gene data show CDR1 as SQVTM and CDR2 as ANQGSEA. V dropped 6 bases and J dropped 10; count of bases not matched to a gene: 9. CDR3 in amino acids: CSVPGTSVNEQFF. The DNA of the CDR3 is TGCAGCGTCCCCGGGACTAGCGTAAACGAGCAGTTCTTC.

This chain joins TRBV29-1 and TRBJ2-7, with 9 bases fitting TRBD1. There are 16 residues in the CDR3. V shed 0 bases and J 1 base; nucleotides not matched to a gene: 7. CDR1 SQVTM and CDR2 ANQGSEA come from the germline V gene. CDR3 protein: CSVEDPRTGESYEQYF. DNA for the CDR3: TGCAGCGTTGAAGATCCAAGGACAGGGGAATCCTACGAGCAGTACTTC.

The chain has TRBV5-4 and TRBJ2-1; 11 nucleotides line up with TRBD2. CDR1 SGHNT and CDR2 YYREEE come from the germline V gene (reference sequence). CDR3 size: 17 residues. Trimming cost V 4 bases and J 4 bases; bases outside gene matches: 10. CDR3 sequence reads: CASSPPTSGGSYNEQFF. CDR3 DNA: TGTGCCAGCAGCCCCCCCACTAGCGGGGGTTCATACAATGAGCAGTTCTTC.

This chain joins TRBV7-9 and TRBJ2-7; D perhaps matches TRBD1 (6 bases). This CDR3 has 13 residues. Germline V gene sequence: CDR1 SEHNR, CDR2 FQNEAQ (reference sequence). V was shortened by 7 bases and J by 2 bases, with 12 bases between the two germline ends. The CDR3 spells CASIRTVPYEQYF. DNA of the CDR3: TGTGCCAGCATACGGACAGTCCCCTACGAGCAGTACTTC.

The rearrangement joins TRBV5-1 to TRBJ2-7, with TRBD2 as a possible D gene (6 bases). In germline, CDR1 is SGHRS, CDR2 YFSETQ. Trimming took off 5 bases at V and 3 bases at J, with 12 bases between the two ends. CDR3 length: 13 amino acids. The CDR3 DNA reads as TGCGCCAGCAGGGGGGACTTAAACTACGAGCAGTACTTC. As protein: CASRGDLNYEQYF.

The V gene is TRBV7-9, the J gene TRBJ2-1, with 9 bases fitting TRBD1. After removal of 5 bases from V and 6 bases from J, the junction contained 8 bases not matched to a gene. This CDR3 spans 15 amino acids. Germline assignment: CDR1 SEHNR and CDR2 FQNEAQ (reference sequence). The CDR3 nucleotides read TGTGCCAGCAGCCGGACAGGGGAGGAGGGCAATGAGCAGTTCTTC. It specifies CASSRTGEEGNEQFF. The complete variable domain, with remaining parts taken from reference TRBV7-9 and TRBJ2-1, reads DTGVSQNPRHKITKRGQNVTFRCDPISEHNRLYWYRQTLGQGPEFLTYFQNEAQLEKSRLLSDRFSAERPKGSFSTLEIQRTEQGDSAMYLCASSRTGEEGNEQFFGPGTRLTVL.

This rearrangement joins TRBV18 to TRBJ1-6, with D tentatively TRBD1 (5 bases). The CDR3 length is 16 residues. V gave up 2 bases and J gave up 7 bases, with 15 bases separating them. In germline, CDR1 is KGHSH, CDR2 LQKENI. The CDR3 DNA reads TGTGCCAGCTCACCAGCCCCCCCGGGGGAGAATTCACCCCTCCACTTT. Translated: CASSPAPPGENSPLHF.

The chain employs TRBV7-8 and TRBJ1-5; maybe TRBD1 (5 bases). There are 16 residues in the CDR3. Trimming cost V 2 bases and J 9 bases, with 20 bases left between them. Germline CDR1 reads SGHVS; CDR2 reads FQNEAQ. The CDR3 sequence is CASSLMSLRSGGPQHF. CDR3 DNA sequence: TGTGCCAGCAGCTTAATGTCCCTTCGGTCGGGGGGGCCCCAGCATTTT.

This chain joins TRBV18 and TRBJ2-5, with D tentatively TRBD2 (5 bases). Trimming shortened V by 3 bases and J by 5 bases, and 16 bases separated the two germline ends. Germline-derived CDR1 and CDR2 are KGHSH and LQKENI. The CDR3 has 15 residues. The CDR3 loop is CASSPPDRGWETQYF. CDR3 nucleotides: TGTGCCAGCTCACCCCCGGATCGCGGGTGGGAGACCCAGTACTTC.

This chain uses TRBV21-1 with TRBJ2-7; the D segment call TRBD2 is taken from the table without a DNA check. TRBV21-1 is listed as a pseudogene. The CDR3 loop spans 12 amino acids. As DNA, the CDR3 is TGTGCCAGCAGGAGGGGAGGCTACGAGCAGTACTTC. Protein sequence: CASRRGGYEQYF.

This clone has just a few counts. This chain uses TRBV7-6 with TRBJ1-5; 8 bases align to TRBD1. Germline CDR1 is SGHVS and CDR2 is FNYEAQ. Trimming took 1 base from V and 7 from J; bases not matched to a gene: 6. The CDR3 spans 15 residues. The CDR3 region has the DNA TGTGCCAGCAGCTTAGGACAGGGGTTGGGACAGCCCCAGCATTTT. Translated, it gives CASSLGQGLGQPQHF.

The J gene is TRBJ1-2, the V gene TRBV28; possible D gene TRBD1, 5 bases. The V gene's germline CDR1 is MDHEN and CDR2 SYDVKM. This CDR3 spans 15 amino acids. Deletions cut 1 base from V and 0 bases from J, with 9 bases between. This CDR3 is CASSLSDKSNYGYTF. DNA for the CDR3: TGTGCCAGCAGTTTATCGGACAAATCTAACTATGGCTACACCTTC.

The V gene is TRBV9, the J gene TRBJ1-2; no firm D call. V lost 0 bases, J lost 0 bases, and 9 bases lay in between. Per the germline V gene, CDR1 is SGDLS and CDR2 is YYNGEE. The length of the CDR3 is 15 residues. The CDR3 reads CASSVDGRSNYGYTF. CDR3 nucleotide sequence: TGTGCCAGCAGCGTAGATGGCCGATCTAACTATGGCTACACCTTC. The entire variable domain, with the rest obtained from reference TRBV9 and TRBJ1-2, is as follows: DSGVTQTPKHLITATGQRVTLRCSPRSGDLSVYWYQQSLDQGLQFLIQYYNGEERAKGNILERFSAQQFPDLHSELNLSSLELGDSALYFCASSVDGRSNYGYTFGSGTRLTVV.

The chain has TRBV5-1 and TRBJ2-7, with TRBD1 matching over 7 bases. Germline CDR1 SGHRS, CDR2 YFSETQ. The CDR3 runs to 15 residues. J lost 3 bases, V lost 0 bases, and 6 bases had no gene match. The CDR3 protein is CASSLVFRGYYEQYF. Here the CDR3 DNA reads TGCGCCAGCAGCTTGGTTTTCAGGGGGTACTACGAGCAGTACTTC.

The rearrangement links TRBV7-6 to TRBJ2-7, with 10 bases that match TRBD1. CDR1 and CDR2 (germline): SGHVS, FNYEAQ. Germline trimming cut 5 bases from V and 7 bases from J; bases unmatched to any gene: 8. There are 14 residues in the CDR3. The CDR3 DNA sequence: TGTGCCAGCAGCCGGGACAGGGGTAGTGGAGAGCAGTACTTC. This gives the protein CASSRDRGSGEQYF.